The 21 T cell receptor beta chains below come from one sample, sequenced in a study of T cell clones after liver transplantation. The data were produced by immunoSEQ multiplex PCR, yet TCRdb's version contains in-frame clones alone and is incomplete. The sample holds about 51,000 clones, roughly nine tenths seen once. Sample: CD8+ T cells from blood, taken 12 months after liver transplant. Receptors were obtained from a human patient who received a liver transplant. The T cells may partly be graft donor cells.

V and J are TRBV7-9 and TRBJ1-1; D may be TRBD1 (6 bases). V lost 6 bases to trimming and J lost 0 bases, with 8 bases between them. This CDR3 is 13 amino acids long. Per germline, CDR1 SEHNR and CDR2 FQNEAQ (reference sequence). The CDR3 reads CASRQGMNTEAFF. The CDR3 DNA follows: TGTGCCAGCAGGCAGGGGATGAACACTGAAGCTTTCTTT.

The V call is TRBV5-4, the J call TRBJ2-7; the match to TRBD1 covers 8 bases. Germline V gives CDR1 SGHNT, CDR2 YYREEE (reference sequence). This CDR3 is 14 amino acids long. The J segment lost 5 bases and the V segment lost 4 bases, leaving 8 bases of the junction unmatched. The CDR3 bases are TGTGCCAGCAGCCCCGACAGGGGCTGGGACGAGCAGTACTTC. It codes for CASSPDRGWDEQYF.

The V gene is TRBV6-1, the J gene TRBJ2-3; weak D call: TRBD2 (6 bases). Germline CDR1 reads MNHNS; CDR2 reads SASEGT. The CDR3 consists of 17 residues. The V and J ends lost 4 bases and 5 bases respectively, with 22 bases between them. The CDR3 loop is CASSVTLLEGREDTQYF. CDR3 sequence (DNA): TGTGCCAGCAGTGTAACTTTGTTGGAGGGCCGGGAAGATACGCAGTATTTT.

The V and J genes are TRBV29-1 and TRBJ2-3; D is possibly TRBD1 (6 bases). V lost 0 bases to trimming and J lost 3 bases, with 13 bases between them. This CDR3 spans 15 amino acids. Looked up from germline, CDR1 is SQVTM and CDR2 is ANQGSEA. In DNA, the CDR3 is TGCAGCGTTGAAGACCCAGGGGAAGAAACAGATACGCAGTATTTT. It yields the protein CSVEDPGEETDTQYF.

The genes are TRBV27 and TRBJ1-5; 7 bases line up with TRBD1. Germline CDR1 and CDR2: MNHEY and SMNVEV (reference sequence). This CDR3 region has 14 residues. The junction had 4 bases not matched to a gene; V was cut back by 5 bases and J by 3 bases. CDR3: CASSPGQLNQPQHF. As DNA, the CDR3 is TGTGCCAGCAGTCCGGGACAGCTCAATCAGCCCCAGCATTTT.

J is TRBJ1-1 and V is TRBV28, with unresolved D. CDR3 length equals 14 residues. In germline, CDR1 is MDHEN, CDR2 SYDVKM. V lost 3 bases and J 6 bases, leaving 14 bases between the germline ends. In DNA form, the CDR3 reads TGTGCCAGCAGTTTTCGAGGTCCCGCCCCTGAAGCTTTCTTT. This sequence encodes CASSFRGPAPEAFF. The full variable domain, rest sourced from reference TRBV28 and TRBJ1-1, is DVKVTQSSRYLVKRTGEKVFLECVQDMDHENMFWYRQDPGLGLRLIYFSYDVKMKEKGDIPEGYSVSREKKERFSLILESASTNQTSMYLCASSFRGPAPEAFFGQGTRLTVV.

This chain joins TRBV4-1 and TRBJ2-7, with no clear D. Germline CDR1 reads MGHRA; CDR2 reads YSYEKL. This CDR3 has 14 residues. V was cut by 1 base and J by 2 bases, with 9 bases left in between. CDR3 residues: CASSQVGTPYEQYF. The CDR3 region has the DNA TGCGCCAGCAGCCAAGTAGGAACCCCCTACGAGCAGTACTTC.

This clone was found a few times. The same CDR3 is also encoded by other DNA sequences in this sample. The chain combines TRBV5-4 with TRBJ2-7, with D possibly matching TRBD1 (5 bases). Between the trimmed V and J ends, which lost 2 bases and 3 bases, there was a span of 9 bases. CDR3 size: 13 residues. Looked up from germline, CDR1 is SGHNT and CDR2 is YYREEE (reference sequence). The CDR3 DNA is TGTGCCAGCAGCTTACGCGACAGCTACGAGCAGTACTTC. Translated, it gives CASSLRDSYEQYF. Using reference TRBV5-4 and TRBJ2-7 for the parts outside the CDR3, the full variable domain is ETGVTQSPTHLIKTRGQQVTLRCSSQSGHNTVSWYQQALGQGPQFIFQYYREEENGRGNFPPRFSGLQFPNYSSELNVNALELDDSALYLCASSLRDSYEQYFGPGTRLTVT.

V gene TRBV5-1 combines with J gene TRBJ2-7, with a possible D match to TRBD2 (5 bases). The CDR3 contains 15 residues. Trimming pared 0 bases from V and 2 bases from J, leaving 12 bases between. Per the germline V gene, CDR1 is SGHRS and CDR2 is YFSETQ. The CDR3 spells CASSLGSARTYEQYF. In DNA, the CDR3 is TGCGCCAGCAGCTTGGGTAGCGCTCGTACCTACGAGCAGTACTTC.

The V and J genes are TRBV5-1 and TRBJ2-7, with TRBD1 matching over 10 bases. Trimming at V came to 5 bases and at J to 6 bases, leaving 5 bases not matched to a gene. The CDR3 is 13 amino acids. Germline V gene lookup returns CDR1 SGHRS and CDR2 YFSETQ. The CDR3 region is CASRSGTGVEQYF. The DNA for the CDR3 is TGCGCCAGCAGATCCGGGACAGGGGTCGAGCAGTACTTC.

The V call is TRBV28, the J call TRBJ1-1, with TRBD1 as a possible D gene (5 bases). V was clipped by 3 bases and J by 1 base, with 9 bases between them. This CDR3 has 14 residues. Germline loops: CDR1 MDHEN, CDR2 SYDVKM. The CDR3 bases are TGTGCCAGCAGTTTCCGAGGGGCGAACACTGAAGCTTTCTTT. Translation gives CASSFRGANTEAFF.

The chain couples TRBV9 to TRBJ1-1, with 7 bases that match TRBD1. The CDR3 loop spans 13 amino acids. The germline V gene encodes CDR1 SGDLS and CDR2 YYNGEE. Losses at the gene ends were 5 bases for V and 5 bases for J; bases not matched to a gene: 6. The CDR3 reads CASRPPGGTEAFF. The CDR3 DNA reads TGTGCCAGCAGACCTCCAGGGGGAACTGAAGCTTTCTTT.

V gene TRBV6-6 combines with J gene TRBJ2-1; possible D gene TRBD2, 5 bases. CDR1 is MNHNY and CDR2 is SVGAGI in the germline V gene (reference sequence). The CDR3 has 12 amino acids. Trimming cost V 3 bases and J 7 bases, with 7 bases left between them. The DNA of the CDR3 is TGTGCCAGCAGTTATCCGGGGAATGAGCAGTTCTTC. Amino acid sequence: CASSYPGNEQFF.

The CDR3 coding sequence is TGTGCCAGCAGTGACAGGGGCGTCATTCAGTACTTC. Amino acid sequence: CASSDRGVIQYF. The V gene is TRBV2, the J gene TRBJ2-4; perhaps TRBD1 as D (6 bases). The V end was cut by 3 bases, the J end by 9 bases, with 9 bases between. This CDR3 spans 12 amino acids. Germline V gives CDR1 SNHLY, CDR2 FYNNEI.

V and J are TRBV28 and TRBJ1-5, with TRBD1 matching 12 bases. The CDR3 is made up of 15 amino acids. Per germline, CDR1 MDHEN and CDR2 SYDVKM. After removal of 7 bases from V and 7 bases from J, the junction contained 8 bases not matched to a gene. The CDR3 DNA follows: TGTGCCAGCAAACCGGGACAGGGGGCCTGGCAGCCCCAGCATTTT. It specifies CASKPGQGAWQPQHF.

This chain joins TRBV9 and TRBJ2-3; D call uncertain. Germline-derived CDR1 and CDR2 are SGDLS and YYNGEE. CDR3 length equals 14 residues. Trimming removed 4 bases from V and 0 bases from J, with 9 bases in between. The CDR3 bases are TGTGCCAGCAGCTCTGGACCGAGCACAGATACGCAGTATTTT. Protein product: CASSSGPSTDTQYF.

V and J are TRBV5-1 and TRBJ2-1, with D maybe TRBD1 (6 bases). Trimming cost V 2 bases and J 8 bases, with 17 bases left between them. The germline gives CDR1 SGHRS, CDR2 YFSETQ. The CDR3 runs 15 residues. CDR3 region: CASSLRTVEGDEQFF. The CDR3 DNA sequence: TGCGCCAGCAGCTTAAGGACAGTTGAAGGGGATGAGCAGTTCTTC.

This chain links TRBV19 with TRBJ2-2, with 10 positions matching TRBD2. This CDR3 is 16 amino acids long. Trimming removed 3 bases from V and 5 bases from J; junction bases left unmatched: 6. Germline V gene sequence: CDR1 LNHDA, CDR2 SQIVND (reference sequence). The CDR3 DNA reads TGTGCCAGTAGTATGGGTAGCGGGAGGCTTACCGGGGAGCTGTTTTTT. Protein sequence: CASSMGSGRLTGELFF.

The chain has TRBV28 and TRBJ2-5, with a possible D match to TRBD2 (5 bases). The CDR3 totals 15 residues. The V end lost 4 bases, the J end lost 0 bases, and 12 bases lay between the germline ends. Germline CDR1 is MDHEN and CDR2 is SYDVKM. The CDR3, as DNA: TGTGCCAGCAGTTACCTCTTGCGGGACCAAGAGACCCAGTACTTC. This gives the protein CASSYLLRDQETQYF.

This clone has only a few counts. The V gene is TRBV27, the J gene TRBJ2-3; 11 bases align to TRBD2. From germline, CDR1 is MNHEY and CDR2 SMNVEV (reference sequence). Germline trimming cut 4 bases from V and 5 bases from J; bases unmatched to any gene: 5. The CDR3 extends over 15 amino acids. This CDR3 is CASSSLAGGVDTQYF. The CDR3 nucleotides are TGTGCCAGCAGTTCCCTAGCGGGGGGTGTAGATACGCAGTATTTT.

This clone showed up just once. The J gene is TRBJ2-3, the V gene TRBV5-6; tentative D call: TRBD2 (6 bases). The germline V and J ends were trimmed by 0 bases and 5 bases, with 13 bases remaining between them. CDR1 SGHDT and CDR2 YYEEEE come from the germline V gene. The CDR3 has 15 amino acids. In nucleotides, the CDR3 is TGTGCCAGCAGCTTGGAACTAGCAGTCAGAGATACGCAGTATTTT. Protein sequence: CASSLELAVRDTQYF.